This T cell receptor beta chain was retrieved from a study of T cells after yellow fever vaccination. Findings of the study overall: The booster response re-showed most primary clones: around 97% CD4, roughly 91% CD8. Relatively few clonotypes were ones that appeared in both CD4 and CD8 compartments. Abundant bulk-derived clonotypes could contaminate FACS-sorted repertoires.

They built TCR cDNA with 5'RACE template switching, a step that put in a universal primer site and UMIs. MiXCR, applied by TCRdb to the 5' RACE reads, yields one record per CDR3 protein. The sample contains 350,000 or so distinct CDR3 sequences, less than 9.5% of which appear only once. Of note for this clonotype: Its antigen is undetermined.

Losses at the gene ends were 2 bases for V and 3 bases for J; bases not matched to a gene: 4. This CDR3 is 16 amino acids long. Per the germline V gene, CDR1 is SGHRS and CDR2 is YFSETQ. The sample in question was PBMCs, obtained 45 days after the first yellow fever vaccination. The rearrangement joins TRBV5-1 to TRBJ2-1; 11 nucleotides agree with TRBD2. This clonotype was sampled from a man aged 18 to 29 who received the YFV17D yellow fever vaccine. CDR3 in amino acids: CASSFSSGGFYNEQFF. In DNA form, the CDR3 reads TGCGCCAGCAGCTTCTCTAGCGGGGGGTTCTACAATGAGCAGTTCTTC.